Below are 14 T cell receptor beta chains sequenced from a single sample in a study of blood T cell repertoires in COVID-19 (dated by TCRdb to the early 2020s). Libraries came from the immunoSEQ multiplex PCR assay. TCRdb provides this immuneACCESS table in a form limited to in-frame rearrangements. Some clones are lacking; in checked studies, under half of them reflect an unresolved V gene, and why the rest are absent is not known. In all, the sample holds hundreds of thousands of clones, and about 90% of those were seen once. Of the sample, under 2.5% is held by the ten largest clones. Specimen: PBMCs or T cells enriched from blood (not recorded which). These receptors were taken from a woman aged 18-29 years who had recovered from COVID-19.

The genes are TRBV18 and TRBJ1-6; 8 bases match TRBD1. The CDR3 extends over 15 amino acids. Per germline, CDR1 KGHSH and CDR2 LQKENI. V was pared by 2 bases and J by 9 bases, with 6 bases of the junction left unmatched. CDR3 residues: CASSPTDREISPLHF. CDR3 bases: TGTGCCAGCTCACCAACGGACAGGGAGATTTCACCCCTCCACTTT.

The chain is built from TRBV15 and TRBJ2-5; a possible D gene is TRBD2 (7 bases). The germline gives CDR1 LNHNV, CDR2 YYDKDF (reference sequence). Trimming removed 1 base from V and 5 bases from J, with 17 bases in between. The CDR3 has 16 residues. The CDR3 protein is CATSRAQGRGGETQYF. Here the CDR3 DNA reads TGTGCCACCAGCAGAGCCCAGGGCAGGGGAGGGGAGACCCAGTACTTC. Supplemented by reference TRBV15 and TRBJ2-5, the full variable domain reads DAMVIQNPRYQVTQFGKPVTLSCSQTLNHNVMYWYQQKSSQAPKLLFHYYDKDFNNEADTPDNFQSRRPNTSFCFLDIRSPGLGDTAMYLCATSRAQGRGGETQYFGPGTRLLVL.

The chain links TRBV7-8 to TRBJ2-7; D is perhaps TRBD2 (5 bases). Germline V CDR1 and CDR2: SGHVS, FQNEAQ. The V gene lost 5 bases and the J gene lost 1 base, with 15 bases spanning the gap. This CDR3 is 15 amino acids long. The CDR3 protein is CASSPGNVKSYEQYF. The DNA of the CDR3 is TGTGCCAGCAGCCCGGGGAACGTCAAATCCTACGAGCAGTACTTC.

The chain recombines TRBV20-1 with TRBJ1-1; tentative D call: TRBD1 (5 bases). This CDR3 has 12 amino acids. V was pared by 3 bases and J by 6 bases, with 11 bases between. Germline CDR1 reads DFQATT; CDR2 reads SNEGSKA (reference sequence). DNA of the CDR3: TGCAGTGCTAGTCAGGGTGTTGCTGAAGCTTTCTTT. It specifies CSASQGVAEAFF.

The chain couples TRBV12-3 or TRBV12-4 to TRBJ1-1; TRBD1 is a possible D gene (5 bases). V was pared by 7 bases and J by 6 bases, with 12 bases between. This CDR3 has 12 residues. The CDR3 DNA is TGTGCCAGCAAACTACAGGCGGCTGAAGCTTTCTTT. The encoded protein is CASKLQAAEAFF.

V and J are TRBV5-6 and TRBJ1-2, with 10 nucleotides matching TRBD1. The V gene's germline CDR1 is SGHDT and CDR2 YYEEEE. V lost 4 bases and J lost 3; bases outside the gene matches: 9. The CDR3 loop spans 16 amino acids. This CDR3 is CASSASRQGAYYGYTF. CDR3 sequence (DNA): TGTGCCAGCAGCGCGAGCCGACAGGGGGCATACTATGGCTACACCTTC.

The chain employs TRBV4-2 and TRBJ2-1, with 7 positions matching TRBD1. This CDR3 has 13 amino acids. Germline V gene lookup returns CDR1 LGHNA and CDR2 YNFKEQ. J was trimmed by 7 bases and V by 7 bases; bases with no gene match: 7. The CDR3 reads CASTETGTNEQFF. CDR3 DNA: TGTGCCAGCACCGAGACAGGGACGAATGAGCAGTTCTTC.

The CDR3 is CASSAGQGTYEQYF. CDR3 DNA sequence: TGTGCCAGCAGCGCGGGACAAGGGACCTACGAGCAGTACTTC. The chain joins TRBV9 to TRBJ2-7; D perhaps matches TRBD1 (6 bases). CDR1 SGDLS and CDR2 YYNGEE come from the germline V gene. V was shortened by 3 bases and J by 2 bases, with 12 bases between the two germline ends. The CDR3 is 14 residues long.

This chain links TRBV9 with TRBJ1-1; D call uncertain. V shed 4 bases and J shed 5 bases, with 12 bases lying between them. Per germline, CDR1 SGDLS and CDR2 YYNGEE. CDR3 length: 13 residues. CDR3 sequence: CASSTRTWTEAFF. The CDR3, as DNA: TGTGCCAGCAGCACTCGCACGTGGACTGAAGCTTTCTTT.

The V call is TRBV28, the J call TRBJ2-5; 8 bases line up with TRBD1. The CDR3 extends over 15 amino acids. Germline V gene data show CDR1 as MDHEN and CDR2 as SYDVKM. V was clipped by 4 bases and J by 1 base; unmatched bases: 5. The CDR3 nucleotides read TGTGCCAGCAGTTCCCTAACAGGGGGCCAAGAGACCCAGTACTTC. This sequence encodes CASSSLTGGQETQYF. Variable domain in full (rest from reference TRBV28 and TRBJ2-5): DVKVTQSSRYLVKRTGEKVFLECVQDMDHENMFWYRQDPGLGLRLIYFSYDVKMKEKGDIPEGYSVSREKKERFSLILESASTNQTSMYLCASSSLTGGQETQYFGPGTRLLVL.

The V gene is TRBV27, the J gene TRBJ1-5; TRBD1 is a possible D gene (5 bases). Trimming stripped 7 bases from V and 2 bases from J, with 15 bases between. The CDR3 contains 15 residues. The germline gives CDR1 MNHEY, CDR2 SMNVEV (reference sequence). The CDR3 DNA follows: TGTGCCAGCACCCTTTCCCCGGGGGGCAATCAGCCCCAGCATTTT. It yields the protein CASTLSPGGNQPQHF.

This chain uses TRBV7-2 with TRBJ2-7; TRBD1 matches 9 bases. CDR3 length: 16 residues. Trimming cost V 1 base and J 1 base; bases outside gene matches: 5. CDR1 is SGHTA and CDR2 is FQGNSA in the germline V gene. The CDR3 coding sequence is TGTGCCAGCAGCTTAGAATTGGGACAGGGTTCCTACGAGCAGTACTTC. Residues: CASSLELGQGSYEQYF.

V gene TRBV24-1 combines with J gene TRBJ1-5; no firm D call. In germline, CDR1 is KGHDR, CDR2 SFDVKD. V was trimmed by 6 bases and J by 5 bases, leaving 7 bases between them. The CDR3 has 12 amino acids. The CDR3 nucleotides are TGTGCCACCAGTTCCGGTTATCAGCCCCAGCATTTT. Its translation is CATSSGYQPQHF.

The chain uses TRBV7-5 and TRBJ2-7; the table's D call, TRBD2, has no DNA check behind it. TRBV7-5 has pseudogene status. There are 15 residues in the CDR3. CDR3 DNA: TGTGCCAGAAGCCCAAGACTAGCCCCTGACTACGAGCAGTACTTC. It specifies CARSPRLAPDYEQYF.